This T cell receptor beta chain originates from a study of T cell changes during pregnancy in multiple sclerosis. CDR1 LGHNA and CDR2 YNFKEQ come from the germline V gene. The CDR3 spans 20 residues. The ends lost 1 base at V and 5 bases at J; junction bases unmatched: 16. The table came from immunoSEQ multiplex PCR; TCRdb's copy has only in-frame clones and leaves some out. The table has 80,000 to 100,000 clones, 85% to 95% seen once. The chain has TRBV4-2 and TRBJ2-1, with 11 bases that match TRBD2. This receptor was taken from a female donor with multiple sclerosis, enrolled in a pregnancy study. The specimen comprised peripheral blood, sampled in the first trimester of pregnancy. CDR3 residues: CASSQVWLAGGTKINNEQFF. CDR3 in DNA: TGTGCCAGCAGCCAAGTCTGGCTAGCGGGAGGAACTAAAATAAACAATGAGCAGTTCTTC.